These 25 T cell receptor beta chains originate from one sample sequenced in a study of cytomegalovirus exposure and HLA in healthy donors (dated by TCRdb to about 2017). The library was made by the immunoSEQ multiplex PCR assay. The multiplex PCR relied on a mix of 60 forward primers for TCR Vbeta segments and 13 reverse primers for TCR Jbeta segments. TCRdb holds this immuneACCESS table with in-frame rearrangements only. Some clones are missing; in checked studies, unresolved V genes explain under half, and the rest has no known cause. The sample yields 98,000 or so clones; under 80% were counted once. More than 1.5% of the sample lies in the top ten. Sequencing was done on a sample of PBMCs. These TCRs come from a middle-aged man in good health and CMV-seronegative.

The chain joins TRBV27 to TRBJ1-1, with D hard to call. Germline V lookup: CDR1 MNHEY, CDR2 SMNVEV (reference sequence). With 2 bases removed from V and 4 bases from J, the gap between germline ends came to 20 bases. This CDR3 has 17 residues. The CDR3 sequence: CASSLGRRSRAGTEAFF. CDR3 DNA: TGTGCCAGCAGTTTAGGGCGTCGGTCCCGGGCGGGCACTGAAGCTTTCTTT.

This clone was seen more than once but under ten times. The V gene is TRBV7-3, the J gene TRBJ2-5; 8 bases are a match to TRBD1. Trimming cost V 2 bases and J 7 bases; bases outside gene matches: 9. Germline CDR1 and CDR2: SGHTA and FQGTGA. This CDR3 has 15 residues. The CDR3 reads CASSLGQGAIWTQYF. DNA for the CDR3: TGTGCCAGCAGCTTAGGGCAGGGGGCTATCTGGACCCAGTACTTC.

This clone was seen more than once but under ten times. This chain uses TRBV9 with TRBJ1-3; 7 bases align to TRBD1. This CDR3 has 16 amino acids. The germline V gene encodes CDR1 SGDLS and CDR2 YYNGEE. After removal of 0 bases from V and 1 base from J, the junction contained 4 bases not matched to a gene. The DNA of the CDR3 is TGTGCCAGCAGCGTAGATGGGACAGCTTCTGGAAACACCATATATTTT. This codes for CASSVDGTASGNTIYF.

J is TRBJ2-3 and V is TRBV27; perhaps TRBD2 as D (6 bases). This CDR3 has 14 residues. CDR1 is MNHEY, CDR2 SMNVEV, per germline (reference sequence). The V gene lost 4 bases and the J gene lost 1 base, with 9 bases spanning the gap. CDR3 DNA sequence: TGTGCCAGCAGTTCGGGACTCCGCACAGATACGCAGTATTTT. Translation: CASSSGLRTDTQYF.

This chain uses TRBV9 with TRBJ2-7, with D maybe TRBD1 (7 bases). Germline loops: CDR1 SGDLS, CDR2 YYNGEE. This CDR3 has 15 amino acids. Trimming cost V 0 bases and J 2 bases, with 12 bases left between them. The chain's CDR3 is CASSVGQGEAYEQYF. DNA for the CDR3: TGTGCCAGCAGCGTAGGCCAGGGGGAGGCCTACGAGCAGTACTTC.

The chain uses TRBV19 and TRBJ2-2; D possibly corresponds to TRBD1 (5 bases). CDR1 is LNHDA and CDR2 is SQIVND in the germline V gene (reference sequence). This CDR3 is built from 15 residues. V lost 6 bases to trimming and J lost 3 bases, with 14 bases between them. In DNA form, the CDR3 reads TGTGCCAGTAGGGAATGGGGCTCACACACCGGGGAGCTGTTTTTT. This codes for CASREWGSHTGELFF.

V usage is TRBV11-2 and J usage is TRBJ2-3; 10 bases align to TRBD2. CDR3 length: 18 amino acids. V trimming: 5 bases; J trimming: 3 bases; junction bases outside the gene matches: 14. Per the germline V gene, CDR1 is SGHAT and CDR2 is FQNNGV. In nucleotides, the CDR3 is TGTGCCAGCAGCCATGGACTAGCGGCTAGGCGGAGGACAGATACGCAGTATTTT. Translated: CASSHGLAARRRTDTQYF. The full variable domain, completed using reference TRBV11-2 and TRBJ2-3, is EAGVAQSPRYKIIEKRQSVAFWCNPISGHATLYWYQQILGQGPKLLIQFQNNGVVDDSQLPKDRFSAERLKGVDSTLKIQPAKLEDSAVYLCASSHGLAARRRTDTQYFGPGTRLTVL.

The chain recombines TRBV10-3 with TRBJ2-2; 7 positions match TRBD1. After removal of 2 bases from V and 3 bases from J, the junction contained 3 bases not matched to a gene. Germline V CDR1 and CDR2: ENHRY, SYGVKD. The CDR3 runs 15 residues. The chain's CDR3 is CAISEEGADTGELFF. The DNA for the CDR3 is TGTGCCATCAGTGAGGAGGGGGCGGACACCGGGGAGCTGTTTTTT.

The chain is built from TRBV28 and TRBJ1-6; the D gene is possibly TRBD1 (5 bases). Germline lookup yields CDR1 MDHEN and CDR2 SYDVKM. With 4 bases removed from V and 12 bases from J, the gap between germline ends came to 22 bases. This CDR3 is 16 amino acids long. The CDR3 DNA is TGTGCCAGCAGTTCGTTATGGGGCGAACAGACCATACCCCTCCACTTT. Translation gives CASSSLWGEQTIPLHF.

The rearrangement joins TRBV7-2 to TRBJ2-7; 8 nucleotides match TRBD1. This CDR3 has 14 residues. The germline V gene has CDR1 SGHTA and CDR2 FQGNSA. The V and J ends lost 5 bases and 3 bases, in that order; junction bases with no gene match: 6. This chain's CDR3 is CASSRPGQDYEQYF. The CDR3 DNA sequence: TGTGCCAGCAGCCGACCGGGACAGGACTACGAGCAGTACTTC.

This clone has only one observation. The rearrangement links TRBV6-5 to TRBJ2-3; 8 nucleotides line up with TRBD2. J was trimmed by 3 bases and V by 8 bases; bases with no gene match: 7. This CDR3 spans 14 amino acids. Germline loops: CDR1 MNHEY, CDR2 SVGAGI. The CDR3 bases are TGTGCCAGCGGCCAGCGGGAGCGAACAGATACGCAGTATTTT. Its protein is CASGQRERTDTQYF.

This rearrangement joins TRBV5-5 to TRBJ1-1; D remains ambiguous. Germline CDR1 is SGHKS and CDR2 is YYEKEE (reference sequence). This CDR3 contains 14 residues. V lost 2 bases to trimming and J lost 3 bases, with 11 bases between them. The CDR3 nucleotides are TGTGCCAGCAGCTTCGGCGACCGGGACACTGAAGCTTTCTTT. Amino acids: CASSFGDRDTEAFF.

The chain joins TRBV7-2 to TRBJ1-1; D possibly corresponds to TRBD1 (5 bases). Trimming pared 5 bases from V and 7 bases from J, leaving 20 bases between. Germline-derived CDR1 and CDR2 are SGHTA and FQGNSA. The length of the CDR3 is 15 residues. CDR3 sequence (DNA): TGTGCCAGCAGCCCCCGGAGCGGGGGTGGGGGTGAAGCTTTCTTT. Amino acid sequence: CASSPRSGGGGEAFF.

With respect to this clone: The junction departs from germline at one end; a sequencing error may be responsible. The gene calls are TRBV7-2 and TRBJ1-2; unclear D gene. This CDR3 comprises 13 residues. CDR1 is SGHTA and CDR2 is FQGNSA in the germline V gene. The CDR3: CASSLVRNYRYTF. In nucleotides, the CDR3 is TGTGCCAGCAGCTTAGTCCGAAACTATCGCTACACCTTC.

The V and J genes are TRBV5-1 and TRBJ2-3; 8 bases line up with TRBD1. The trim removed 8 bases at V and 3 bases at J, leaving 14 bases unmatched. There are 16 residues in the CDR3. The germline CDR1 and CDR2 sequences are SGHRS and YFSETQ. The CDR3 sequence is CASRGTGVLQTDTQYF. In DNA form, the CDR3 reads TGCGCCAGTCGTGGGACAGGAGTACTACAGACAGATACGCAGTATTTT.

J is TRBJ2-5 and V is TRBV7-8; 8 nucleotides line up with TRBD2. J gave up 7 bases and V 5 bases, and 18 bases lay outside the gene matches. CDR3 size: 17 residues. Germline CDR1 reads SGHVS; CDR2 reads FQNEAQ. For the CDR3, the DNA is TGTGCCAGCAGCGATCGGGGACTAGGCCCCCTCCTCTGGACCCAGTACTTC. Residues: CASSDRGLGPLLWTQYF.

In nucleotides, the CDR3 is TGTGCCAGCTCACCGTCGTCAGGCATAGGTTCACCCCTCCACTTT. It yields the protein CASSPSSGIGSPLHF. The chain carries TRBV18 and TRBJ1-6; D unresolved. Germline V gene data show CDR1 as KGHSH and CDR2 as LQKENI. V lost 3 bases, J lost 9 bases, and 15 bases lay in between. This CDR3 is built from 15 residues.

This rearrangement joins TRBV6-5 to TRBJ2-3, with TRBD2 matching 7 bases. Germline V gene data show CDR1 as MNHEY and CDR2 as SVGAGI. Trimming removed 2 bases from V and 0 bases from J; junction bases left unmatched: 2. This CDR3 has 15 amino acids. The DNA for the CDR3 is TGTGCCAGCAGTTACCGCGGGGGAAGCACAGATACGCAGTATTTT. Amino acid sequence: CASSYRGGSTDTQYF.

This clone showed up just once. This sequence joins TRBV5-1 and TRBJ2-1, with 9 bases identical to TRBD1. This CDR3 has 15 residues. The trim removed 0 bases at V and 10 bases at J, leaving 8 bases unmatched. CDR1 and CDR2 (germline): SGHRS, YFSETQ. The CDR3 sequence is CASSLDGTGQREQFF. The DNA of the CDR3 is TGCGCCAGCAGCTTGGACGGGACAGGGCAAAGGGAGCAGTTCTTC.

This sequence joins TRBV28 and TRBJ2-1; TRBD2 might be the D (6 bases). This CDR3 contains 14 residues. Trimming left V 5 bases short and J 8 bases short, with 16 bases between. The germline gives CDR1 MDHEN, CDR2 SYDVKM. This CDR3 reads CASSTGGDGYEQFF. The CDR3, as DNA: TGTGCCAGCAGTACCGGGGGAGATGGGTATGAGCAGTTCTTC. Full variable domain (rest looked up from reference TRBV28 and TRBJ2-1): DVKVTQSSRYLVKRTGEKVFLECVQDMDHENMFWYRQDPGLGLRLIYFSYDVKMKEKGDIPEGYSVSREKKERFSLILESASTNQTSMYLCASSTGGDGYEQFFGPGTRLTVL.

The CDR3 sequence is CASSRIRAFRGGGTEAFF. CDR3 nucleotides: TGTGCCAGCAGCCGAATCCGTGCATTCAGGGGCGGGGGCACTGAAGCTTTCTTT. The V call is TRBV27, the J call TRBJ1-1; a weak D match, TRBD1 (6 bases). Between the trimmed V and J ends, which lost 6 bases and 4 bases, there was a span of 27 bases. The CDR3 is made up of 18 amino acids. Germline V gene data show CDR1 as MNHEY and CDR2 as SMNVEV (reference sequence).

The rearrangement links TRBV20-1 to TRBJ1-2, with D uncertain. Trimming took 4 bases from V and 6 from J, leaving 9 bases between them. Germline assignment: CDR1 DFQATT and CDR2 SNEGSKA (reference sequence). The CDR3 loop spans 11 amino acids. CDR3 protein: CSAISPDGYTF. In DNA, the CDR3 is TGCAGTGCTATATCCCCGGATGGCTACACCTTC.

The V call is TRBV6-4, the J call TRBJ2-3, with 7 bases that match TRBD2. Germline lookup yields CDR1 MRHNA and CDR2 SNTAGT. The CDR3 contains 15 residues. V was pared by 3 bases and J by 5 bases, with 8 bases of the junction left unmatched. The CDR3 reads CASSEWAGVVDTQYF. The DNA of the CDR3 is TGTGCCAGCAGTGAATGGGCGGGAGTAGTAGATACGCAGTATTTT.

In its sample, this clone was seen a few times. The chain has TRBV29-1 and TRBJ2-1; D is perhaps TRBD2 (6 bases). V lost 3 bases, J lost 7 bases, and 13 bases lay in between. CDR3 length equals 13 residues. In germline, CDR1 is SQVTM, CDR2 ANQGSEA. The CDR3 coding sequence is TGCAGCGTTGACATTGCGGGGAATAATGAGCAGTTCTTC. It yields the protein CSVDIAGNNEQFF.

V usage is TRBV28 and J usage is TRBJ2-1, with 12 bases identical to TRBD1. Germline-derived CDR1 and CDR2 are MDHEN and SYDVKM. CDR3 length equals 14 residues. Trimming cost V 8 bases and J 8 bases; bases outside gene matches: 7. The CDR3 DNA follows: TGTGCCAGCCTTGGGACAGGGGGCATCTATGAGCAGTTCTTC. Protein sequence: CASLGTGGIYEQFF.